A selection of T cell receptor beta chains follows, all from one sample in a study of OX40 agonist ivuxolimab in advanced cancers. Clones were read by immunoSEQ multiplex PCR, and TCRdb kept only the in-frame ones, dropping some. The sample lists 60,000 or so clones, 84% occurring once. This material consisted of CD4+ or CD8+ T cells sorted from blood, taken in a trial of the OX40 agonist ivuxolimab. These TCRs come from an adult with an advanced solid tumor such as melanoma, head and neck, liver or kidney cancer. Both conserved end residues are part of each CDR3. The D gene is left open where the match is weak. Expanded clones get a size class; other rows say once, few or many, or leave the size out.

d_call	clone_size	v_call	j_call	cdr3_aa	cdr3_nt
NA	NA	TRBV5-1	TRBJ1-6	CASSPEGYQASPLHF	TGCGCCAGCAGCCCCGAGGGGTATCAGGCTTCACCCCTCCACTTT
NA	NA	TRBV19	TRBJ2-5	CASSMIERETQYF	TGTGCCAGTAGTATGATAGAGAGGGAGACCCAGTACTTC
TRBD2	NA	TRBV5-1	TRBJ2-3	CASSEGLAGSTDTQYF	TGCGCCAGCAGCGAGGGACTAGCGGGGAGCACAGATACGCAGTATTTT
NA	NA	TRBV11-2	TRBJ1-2	CASSPQWGRANYGYTF	TGTGCCAGCAGCCCCCAGTGGGGCAGAGCTAACTATGGCTACACCTTC
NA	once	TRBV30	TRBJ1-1	CACNRDLEAFF	TGTGCCTGCAACAGGGATTTGGAAGCTTTCTTT
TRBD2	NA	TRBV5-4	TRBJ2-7	CASSETSGPLYEQYF	TGTGCCAGCAGCGAGACTAGCGGGCCTCTCTACGAGCAGTACTTC
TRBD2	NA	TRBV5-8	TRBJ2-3	CASSLASKTSGYLYTQYF	TGTGCCAGCAGCTTGGCCTCGAAGACTAGCGGGTACTTATATACGCAGTATTTT
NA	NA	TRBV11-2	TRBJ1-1	CASSLVGPESAFF	TGTGCCAGCAGCTTAGTTGGGCCAGAATCAGCTTTCTTT
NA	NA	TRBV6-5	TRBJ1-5	CASSYKFSGDQPQHF	TGTGCCAGCAGTTACAAGTTCTCAGGAGATCAGCCCCAGCATTTT
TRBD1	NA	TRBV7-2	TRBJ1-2	CASSLGVTGTGLGSYTF	TGTGCCAGCAGCTTAGGTGTAACCGGGACAGGGCTTGGTAGCTACACCTTC
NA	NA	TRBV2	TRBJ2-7	CATTGTLSYEQYF	TGTGCCACCACCGGGACTCTATCCTACGAGCAGTACTTC
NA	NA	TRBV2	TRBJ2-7	CASSARYEQYF	TGTGCCAGCAGTGCTCGGTACGAGCAGTACTTC
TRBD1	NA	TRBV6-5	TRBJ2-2	CASSQWTGEAGELFF	TGTGCCAGCAGTCAATGGACAGGGGAGGCCGGGGAGCTGTTTTTT
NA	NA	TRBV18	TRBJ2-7	CASSPSLVSYEQYF	TGTGCCAGCTCACCGAGTCTTGTATCCTACGAGCAGTACTTC
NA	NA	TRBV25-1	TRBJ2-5	CASSELGTTQETQYF	TGTGCCAGCAGTGAATTAGGGACAACTCAAGAGACCCAGTACTTC
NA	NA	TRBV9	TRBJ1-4	CASSSQGKAAANEKLFF	TGTGCCAGCAGCTCCCAGGGGAAGGCGGCTGCTAATGAAAAACTGTTTTTT
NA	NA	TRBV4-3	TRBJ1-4	CASSQDIATNEKLFF	TGCGCCAGCAGCCAAGACATTGCAACTAATGAAAAACTGTTTTTT
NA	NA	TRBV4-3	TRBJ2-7	CASSQDPRQEIGEQYF	TGCGCCAGCAGCCAAGACCCCCGTCAGGAAATTGGCGAGCAGTACTTC
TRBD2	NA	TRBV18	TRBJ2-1	CASSQGLVGEQFF	TGTGCCAGCTCACAGGGACTAGTTGGTGAGCAGTTCTTC
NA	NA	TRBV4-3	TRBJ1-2	CASSHEGNSYGYTF	TGCGCCAGCAGCCACGAAGGGAACAGCTATGGCTACACCTTC
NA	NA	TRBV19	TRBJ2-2	CASEAGTHTGELFF	TGTGCCAGCGAAGCGGGCACTCACACCGGGGAGCTGTTTTTT
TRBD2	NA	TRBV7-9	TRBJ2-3	CASSIAGTSDTQYF	TGTGCCAGCTCAATAGCGGGAACCTCAGATACGCAGTATTTT
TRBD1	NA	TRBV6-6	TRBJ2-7	CASSWGQSSYEQYF	TGTGCCAGCAGTTGGGGACAGAGCTCCTACGAGCAGTACTTC
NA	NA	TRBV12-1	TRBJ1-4	CASSRSSGQGKVGEKLFF	TGTGCCAGCAGTCGCTCCTCGGGACAGGGGAAGGTTGGGGAAAAACTGTTTTTT
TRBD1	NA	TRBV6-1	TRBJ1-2	CASTVGTGGFGGYTF	TGTGCCAGCACCGTGGGGACAGGGGGTTTTGGCGGCTACACCTTC
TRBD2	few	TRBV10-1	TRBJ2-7	CASAPGLGLEQYF	TGCGCCAGCGCACCGGGACTAGGTCTCGAGCAGTACTTC
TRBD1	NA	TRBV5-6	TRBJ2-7	CASSGQGTFEQYF	TGTGCCAGCAGTGGACAGGGTACGTTCGAGCAGTACTTC
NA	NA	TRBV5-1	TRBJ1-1	CASSLAANTEAFF	TGCGCCAGCAGCTTGGCGGCGAACACTGAAGCTTTCTTT
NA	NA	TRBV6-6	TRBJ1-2	CASTQTGGKNYGYTF	TGTGCCAGCACCCAGACGGGGGGGAAGAACTATGGCTACACCTTC
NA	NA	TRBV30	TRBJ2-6	CAWSAPLSGANVLTF	TGTGCCTGGAGTGCCCCGCTCTCTGGGGCCAACGTCCTGACTTTC
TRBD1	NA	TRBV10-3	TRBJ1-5	CAISEAKGAGNQPQHF	TGTGCCATCAGTGAGGCCAAGGGGGCTGGCAATCAGCCCCAGCATTTT
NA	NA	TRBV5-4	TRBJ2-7	CASGTEGPYEQYF	TGTGCCAGCGGGACCGAGGGTCCGTACGAGCAGTACTTC
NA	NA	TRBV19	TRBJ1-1	CASSPSGHEAFF	TGTGCCAGTAGCCCCAGTGGTCATGAAGCTTTCTTT
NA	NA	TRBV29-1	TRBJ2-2	CSVLPFAGELFF	TGCAGCGTTCTGCCTTTCGCCGGGGAGCTGTTTTTT
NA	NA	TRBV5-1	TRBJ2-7	CASRRDTLNEQYF	TGCGCCAGCAGAAGAGACACCTTAAACGAGCAGTACTTC
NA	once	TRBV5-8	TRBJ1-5	CASSLQWSGASHQPQHF	TGTGCCAGCAGCTTGCAGTGGTCAGGGGCTTCCCATCAGCCCCAGCATTTT
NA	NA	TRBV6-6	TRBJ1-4	CASRPGLNEKLFF	TGTGCCAGCAGACCGGGCCTTAATGAAAAACTGTTTTTT
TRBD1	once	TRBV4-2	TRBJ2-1	CASSLDRVSLYNEQFF	TGTGCCAGCAGCCTCGACAGGGTGTCGTTGTACAATGAGCAGTTCTTC
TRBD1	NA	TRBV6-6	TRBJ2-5	CASSYYTGGGETQYF	TGTGCCAGCAGTTACTATACAGGGGGCGGAGAGACCCAGTACTTC
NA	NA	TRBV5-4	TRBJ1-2	CASMLGDIGYGYTF	TGTGCCAGCATGCTGGGTGACATCGGCTATGGCTACACCTTC
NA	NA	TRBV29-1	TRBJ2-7	CSALDRSSYEQYF	TGCAGCGCCTTAGACAGGAGCTCCTACGAGCAGTACTTC